This TCR beta chain came from a study of blood T cell repertoires in COVID-19. Here immunoSEQ multiplex PCR was the method, and the copy in TCRdb shows in-frame clones only, minus some. The sample lists almost 200,000 clones; around 85% were seen once. Trimming removed 2 bases at V and 5 bases at J, with 19 bases between. CDR3 length: 16 residues. Germline CDR1 is MDHEN and CDR2 is SYDVKM. Seattle's enrolled individuals joined amid active infection and were then monitored longitudinally. The clonotype was recovered from a man aged 55 to 70 with COVID-19, enrolled during active disease. Sequencing was done on a sample of peripheral blood. J is TRBJ2-7 and V is TRBV28; D is unclear. In DNA, the CDR3 is TGTGCCAGCAGTTTAGGGCCGGAAGGCTACGACGACGAGCAGTACTTC. This sequence encodes CASSLGPEGYDDEQYF. Variable domain in full (rest from reference TRBV28 and TRBJ2-7): DVKVTQSSRYLVKRTGEKVFLECVQDMDHENMFWYRQDPGLGLRLIYFSYDVKMKEKGDIPEGYSVSREKKERFSLILESASTNQTSMYLCASSLGPEGYDDEQYFGPGTRLTVT.